This T cell receptor beta chain originates from a study of T-cell reconstitution after alpha-beta-depleted transplantation in children. CDR1 is SNHLY, CDR2 FYNNEI, per germline. This CDR3 spans 11 amino acids. V was trimmed by 9 bases and J by 4 bases, leaving 9 bases between them. Broader study findings: Diversity and T-cell counts at one year after transplant derived mostly from new T cells. Several hundred expanded graft clones reportedly supplied alpha-beta T cells about two months after transplant.

In regard to this clonotype: What it recognizes is unknown.

Library preparation (for TCRbeta) was performed with unique molecular identifiers. TCRdb re-analysed the PCR reads in MiXCR, keeping a single row per CDR3 protein. Of about 980,000 distinct CDR3 sequences detected, roughly 29% appear once; the ten largest clones hold about 28%. This TCR derives from a boy in the first two years of life who had a stem cell transplant for SCID, so the T cells may come from the graft donor. Sequences were derived from PBMCs, mostly from graft donor cells, sampled 360 days after TCRalphabeta/CD19-depleted stem cell transplant. V and J are TRBV2 and TRBJ1-2, with D perhaps matching TRBD1 (6 bases). CDR3 residues: CARQGSYGYTF. The DNA for the CDR3 is TGTGCCAGACAGGGTTCCTATGGCTACACCTTC.